What follows are 24 T cell receptor beta chains derived from one specimen sequenced in a study of Ad26.COV2.S vaccination and SARS-CoV-2 variants. Regarding treatment: 15 to 20 received Ad26.COV2.S at low or high dose, single or two shots; roughly five received placebo; per-sample allocation not given. At day 63 after the first vaccine or placebo injection, samples were drawn. Repertoires were generated with immunoSEQ multiplex PCR, while TCRdb's copy carries only in-frame clones and drops some. The sample includes roughly 700,000 clones, 89% of them seen just once. The material was peripheral blood, obtained in a trial of Ad26.COV2.S vaccine versus placebo. These receptors all come from a person aged 18-60 years who received the Ad26.COV2.S COVID-19 vaccine or a placebo.

The CDR3 sequence is CAWSIRGAGSPLHF. The CDR3 DNA sequence: TGTGCCTGGAGTATCCGCGGGGCAGGTTCACCCCTCCACTTT. The chain employs TRBV30 and TRBJ1-6; possibly TRBD1 for D (5 bases). The CDR3 sequence is 14 residues long. Germline V gene data show CDR1 as GTSNPN and CDR2 as SVGIG (reference sequence). V lost 2 bases and J lost 9, with 14 bases in between.

The chain recombines TRBV7-2 with TRBJ1-2; TRBD1 is a possible D gene (6 bases). Trimming cost V 3 bases and J 1 base, with 9 bases left between them. Looked up from germline, CDR1 is SGHTA and CDR2 is FQGNSA. The CDR3 length is 14 residues. The CDR3 spells CASSFSGDNYGYTF. The CDR3 DNA reads as TGTGCCAGCAGCTTTTCAGGGGATAACTATGGCTACACCTTC. Full variable domain (outside the CDR3, taken from reference TRBV7-2 and TRBJ1-2): GAGVSQSPSNKVTEKGKDVELRCDPISGHTALYWYRQSLGQGLEFLIYFQGNSAPDKSGLPSDRFSAERTGGSVSTLTIQRTQQEDSAVYLCASSFSGDNYGYTFGSGTRLTVV.

The chain carries TRBV12-5 and TRBJ2-3; tentative D call: TRBD2 (6 bases). The CDR3 runs 14 residues. Germline CDR1 reads LGHNT; CDR2 reads FRNRAP. V lost 3 bases and J 6 bases, leaving 13 bases between the germline ends. The CDR3 sequence: CASGFGPRGDTQYF. CDR3 in DNA: TGTGCTAGTGGTTTTGGCCCCCGGGGGGATACGCAGTATTTT.

V usage is TRBV18 and J usage is TRBJ1-2, with 7 bases aligning to TRBD1. The J segment lost 2 bases and the V segment lost 2 bases, leaving 5 bases of the junction unmatched. The CDR3 has 15 residues. Germline CDR1 is KGHSH and CDR2 is LQKENI. The CDR3 DNA reads TGTGCCAGCTCACCAGACAGGGTGATCAACTATGGCTACACCTTC. This translates into CASSPDRVINYGYTF.

The chain recombines TRBV7-2 with TRBJ2-7, with TRBD2 matching over 12 bases. Germline lookup yields CDR1 SGHTA and CDR2 FQGNSA. The CDR3 is made up of 15 amino acids. Trimming at V came to 4 bases and at J to 3 bases, leaving 4 bases not matched to a gene. CDR3 sequence: CASSSGLAGIYEQYF. The DNA for the CDR3 is TGTGCCAGCAGCTCAGGACTAGCGGGGATCTACGAGCAGTACTTC.

This clone has just one count. The V and J genes are TRBV20-1 and TRBJ2-5; weak D call: TRBD2 (5 bases). The CDR3 consists of 11 residues. Trimming left V 7 bases short and J 5 bases short, with 11 bases between. The germline gives CDR1 DFQATT, CDR2 SNEGSKA (reference sequence). CDR3 nucleotides: TGCAGTGGGGGAGTGGGGGAGACCCAGTACTTC. Translated, it gives CSGGVGETQYF.

The chain carries TRBV5-8 and TRBJ1-3; D perhaps matches TRBD1 (6 bases). Trimming removed 7 bases from V and 2 bases from J, with 13 bases in between. This CDR3 region has 14 residues. Germline V lookup: CDR1 SGHTS, CDR2 YDEGEE. CDR3 sequence reads: CASPGTRAGNTIYF. DNA for the CDR3: TGTGCCAGCCCAGGGACAAGGGCTGGAAACACCATATATTTT. Filled out from reference TRBV5-8 and TRBJ1-3, the complete variable domain reads EAGVTQSPTHLIKTRGQQATLRCSPISGHTSVYWYQQALGLGLQFLLWYDEGEERNRGNFPPRFSGRQFPNYSSELNVNALELEDSALYLCASPGTRAGNTIYFGEGSWLTVV.

The chain links TRBV6-2 or TRBV6-3 to TRBJ1-1; no clear D gene. Deletions cut 0 bases from V and 4 bases from J, with 15 bases between. The CDR3 spans 16 residues. CDR1 MNHEY and CDR2 SVGEGT come from the germline V gene. In DNA form, the CDR3 reads TGTGCCAGCAGTTACTCAGGAGGCGGGTACGGCACTGAAGCTTTCTTT. It is translated as CASSYSGGGYGTEAFF.

CDR3: CASSKGLTNTGELFF. The CDR3 DNA reads as TGCGCCAGCAGCAAGGGACTCACGAACACCGGGGAGCTGTTTTTT. The chain employs TRBV5-1 and TRBJ2-2, with D tentatively TRBD2 (6 bases). The CDR3 is 15 residues long. Germline V CDR1 and CDR2: SGHRS, YFSETQ. V was clipped by 4 bases and J by 0 bases, with 10 bases between them.

The DNA of the CDR3 is TGTGCCAGCAGTAGCGACGGTGGAACGGGGGCAGGGATAGGCTACACCTTC. Translating it yields CASSSDGGTGAGIGYTF. The V call is TRBV11-2, the J call TRBJ1-2, with D tentatively TRBD1 (6 bases). Between the trimmed V and J ends, which lost 6 bases and 8 bases, there was a span of 28 bases. CDR1 is SGHAT and CDR2 is FQNNGV in the germline V gene. The CDR3 consists of 17 residues.

In this sample, this clone turned up once. The CDR3 nucleotides are TGTGCCTGGAGTCGAGGAACAGGGGACGAGCAGTACTTC. Amino acids: CAWSRGTGDEQYF. The genes are TRBV30 and TRBJ2-7; TRBD1 matches at 7 bases. Germline CDR1 GTSNPN, CDR2 SVGIG (reference sequence). V lost 2 bases, J lost 5 bases, and 6 bases stayed unmatched. The CDR3 runs to 13 residues.

In nucleotides, the CDR3 is TGCGCCAGCAGCTTGGGTAGCAACTACGAGCAGTACTTC. Its translation is CASSLGSNYEQYF. The chain has TRBV5-1 and TRBJ2-7; no clear D. From germline, CDR1 is SGHRS and CDR2 YFSETQ. With 0 bases removed from V and 3 bases from J, the gap between germline ends came to 7 bases. The CDR3 length is 13 residues.

The chain is built from TRBV10-3 and TRBJ1-1; 7 bases line up with TRBD1. Trimming removed 8 bases from V and 5 bases from J; junction bases left unmatched: 8. Germline V gives CDR1 ENHRY, CDR2 SYGVKD. This CDR3 spans 13 amino acids. The CDR3 DNA reads as TGTGCCATCCATGACAGGGAACGTACTGAAGCTTTCTTT. Residues: CAIHDRERTEAFF.

The chain has TRBV18 and TRBJ1-2; D gene uncertain. CDR1 and CDR2 (germline): KGHSH, LQKENI. V gave up 3 bases and J gave up 4 bases, with 15 bases separating them. The CDR3 spans 15 residues. The CDR3 loop is CASSPDPGFVYGYTF. CDR3 DNA: TGTGCCAGCTCACCCGACCCCGGCTTTGTCTATGGCTACACCTTC.

This chain uses TRBV7-9 with TRBJ2-7; no clear D gene. V dropped 5 bases and J dropped 2 bases, with 7 bases sitting between them. Germline CDR1 SEHNR, CDR2 FQNEAQ (reference sequence). CDR3 length: 12 residues. CDR3: CASSPHTYEQYF. The CDR3 DNA sequence: TGTGCCAGCAGCCCCCACACCTACGAGCAGTACTTC.

This chain links TRBV5-1 with TRBJ2-3, with D possibly TRBD2 on 5 matching bases. CDR1 SGHRS and CDR2 YFSETQ come from the germline V gene. The V end lost 0 bases, the J end lost 3 bases, and 8 bases lay between the germline ends. The CDR3 sequence is 14 residues long. The CDR3 bases are TGCGCCAGCAGCTTGGGAGCGGAGACAGATACGCAGTATTTT. Translation: CASSLGAETDTQYF.

In DNA form, the CDR3 reads TGTGCCAGTAGTTTCCCTAGCGTCTCCGGGGAGCTGTTTTTT. Its protein product is CASSFPSVSGELFF. The rearrangement uses TRBV19 and TRBJ2-2; possible D gene TRBD2, 6 bases. The CDR3 is 14 amino acids. Trimming took off 5 bases at V and 6 bases at J, with 13 bases between the two ends. Germline loops: CDR1 LNHDA, CDR2 SQIVND (reference sequence).

The chain joins TRBV3-1 (or the pseudogene TRBV3-2) to TRBJ1-2; tentative D call: TRBD1 (6 bases). Trimming removed 3 bases at V and 7 bases at J, with 18 bases between. The CDR3 sequence is 15 residues long. Germline CDR1 is LGHDT and CDR2 is YNNKEL (reference sequence). The CDR3 sequence: CASSHPRGGGFGYTF. CDR3 DNA sequence: TGTGCCAGCAGCCACCCCCGGGGAGGGGGATTTGGCTACACCTTC.

Regarding this clone: Other DNA variants within this sample encode the same CDR3. The chain combines TRBV19 with TRBJ2-7, with 8 bases that match TRBD1. Looked up from germline, CDR1 is LNHDA and CDR2 is SQIVND (reference sequence). The CDR3 is 14 residues long. After removal of 6 bases from V and 0 bases from J, the junction contained 4 bases not matched to a gene. The CDR3 DNA sequence: TGTGCCAGTAGCGTCGACAGGGGCTCCTACGAGCAGTACTTC. Its translation: CASSVDRGSYEQYF.

About this clone itself: Other DNA sequences in the sample encode the same CDR3. V gene TRBV18 combines with J gene TRBJ2-7, with TRBD1 identical over 9 bases. This CDR3 has 14 amino acids. After removal of 6 bases from V and 3 bases from J, the junction contained 6 bases not matched to a gene. The V gene's germline CDR1 is KGHSH and CDR2 LQKENI. The CDR3 sequence: CASSLGQGNYEQYF. Written as DNA, the CDR3 is TGTGCCAGCTCCCTCGGACAGGGGAACTACGAGCAGTACTTC. The full variable domain, its missing parts supplied by reference TRBV18 and TRBJ2-7, is NAGVMQNPRHLVRRRGQEARLRCSPMKGHSHVYWYRQLPEEGLKFMVYLQKENIIDESGMPKERFSAEFPKEGPSILRIQQVVRGDSAAYFCASSLGQGNYEQYFGPGTRLTVT.

This clone appeared a single time. J is TRBJ2-7 and V is TRBV29-1, with 8 bases identical to TRBD2. Per germline, CDR1 SQVTM and CDR2 ANQGSEA. The CDR3 covers 14 residues. V lost 6 bases, J lost 2 bases, and 9 bases stayed unmatched. CDR3 DNA: TGCAGCGTGACCCAGCGGGGGCCGCCCTACGAGCAGTACTTC. Translation: CSVTQRGPPYEQYF.

This sequence joins TRBV19 and TRBJ2-7; D possibly matches TRBD1 or TRBD2 (6 bases each). The ends were cut back, 5 bases at V and 1 base at J, with 18 bases in the middle. Germline V gene sequence: CDR1 LNHDA, CDR2 SQIVND (reference sequence). The CDR3 is made up of 16 amino acids. The CDR3 sequence: CASSPSRGPRSYEQYF. The CDR3 DNA follows: TGTGCCAGTAGTCCCTCCCGGGGGCCGAGGTCCTACGAGCAGTACTTC.

The chain employs TRBV4-3 and TRBJ1-6; D might be TRBD1 (6 bases). CDR1 and CDR2 from the germline V gene are LGHNA and YSLEER. The CDR3 totals 15 residues. Between the trimmed V and J ends, which lost 1 base and 10 bases, there was a span of 14 bases. The CDR3 sequence is CASSQVADSPSPLHF. The CDR3 DNA sequence: TGCGCCAGCAGCCAAGTGGCGGACAGCCCGTCACCCCTCCACTTT.

The chain employs TRBV7-2 and TRBJ2-1, with D possibly being TRBD1 or TRBD2 (5 bases each). The CDR3 length is 14 residues. Germline CDR1 reads SGHTA; CDR2 reads FQGNSA. The V and J ends lost 4 bases and 12 bases respectively, with 19 bases between them. Here the CDR3 reads CASSSGTSYRRQFF. In DNA form, the CDR3 reads TGTGCCAGCAGCTCCGGGACCTCCTATAGACGGCAGTTCTTC.